The 24 T cell receptor beta chains below all came from one sample that was sequenced in a study of PD-1 blockade in mismatch repair-deficient tumors. Produced via immunoSEQ multiplex PCR; TCRdb's table is partial and in-frame only. The repertoire holds roughly 130,000 clones, with about 90% as singletons. Specimen: peripheral blood, collected 70 to 73 weeks after starting pembrolizumab. Receptors originate from an adult with mismatch repair-deficient cancer.

This clone was seen once. The chain has TRBV28 and TRBJ2-3; D unresolved. Germline V lookup: CDR1 MDHEN, CDR2 SYDVKM. CDR3 size: 13 residues. V lost 1 base to trimming and J lost 1 base, with 3 bases between them. This chain's CDR3 is CASSLYGTDTQYF. The CDR3 nucleotides read TGTGCCAGCAGTTTATATGGCACAGATACGCAGTATTTT.

This chain uses TRBV6-8 with TRBJ2-3; tentatively, D is TRBD1 or TRBD2 (6 bases each). Germline loops: CDR1 MNHGY, CDR2 SAAAGT. There are 15 residues in the CDR3. V was cut by 7 bases and J by 8 bases, with 22 bases left in between. The CDR3 DNA sequence: TGTGCCAGCACCGGATTAGGGGGGAGTGCTGTTACGCAGTATTTT. Translating it yields CASTGLGGSAVTQYF.

This clone was seen a handful of times. The chain combines TRBV5-4 with TRBJ2-1, with TRBD2 matching 8 bases. The CDR3 consists of 19 residues. Germline CDR1 SGHNT, CDR2 YYREEE (reference sequence). V was pared by 4 bases and J by 0 bases, with 15 bases of the junction left unmatched. CDR3 loop: CASSPWTRGRLSSYNEQFF. In DNA form, the CDR3 reads TGTGCCAGCAGCCCGTGGACTCGCGGGAGGTTAAGCTCCTACAATGAGCAGTTCTTC.

V usage is TRBV10-3 and J usage is TRBJ1-1; 7 nucleotides align to TRBD1. V lost 2 bases, J lost 5 bases, and 5 bases stayed unmatched. The length of the CDR3 is 14 residues. The germline CDR1 and CDR2 sequences are ENHRY and SYGVKD. CDR3 residues: CAISEEGAWTEAFF. CDR3 in DNA: TGTGCCATCAGTGAGGAGGGGGCTTGGACTGAAGCTTTCTTT.

CDR3 region: CASSPQDGGSGYEQYF. The CDR3 bases are TGTGCCAGTAGTCCGCAGGATGGCGGGAGCGGCTACGAGCAGTACTTC. This sequence joins TRBV19 and TRBJ2-7; 7 nucleotides line up with TRBD2. Germline values: CDR1 LNHDA, CDR2 SQIVND (reference sequence). The CDR3 loop spans 16 amino acids. V gave up 5 bases and J gave up 3 bases; unmatched junction bases: 13.

The V and J genes are TRBV29-1 and TRBJ1-3, with 7 bases that match TRBD1. Germline lookup yields CDR1 SQVTM and CDR2 ANQGSEA. The CDR3 is 14 amino acids. After removal of 7 bases from V and 0 bases from J, the junction contained 6 bases not matched to a gene. This CDR3 is CSAVDRDSGNTIYF. The DNA of the CDR3 is TGCAGCGCTGTCGACAGGGACTCTGGAAACACCATATATTTT.

The CDR3 spells CASSLSGTAYNEQFF. The CDR3, as DNA: TGTGCCAGCAGTTTATCGGGGACAGCCTACAATGAGCAGTTCTTC. V usage is TRBV27 and J usage is TRBJ2-1, with 7 nucleotides matching TRBD1. The CDR3 length is 15 residues. Germline V gene sequence: CDR1 MNHEY, CDR2 SMNVEV (reference sequence). V lost 0 bases to trimming and J lost 2 bases; unmatched junction nucleotides: 1.

V usage is TRBV5-1 and J usage is TRBJ2-7; D gene unclear. The CDR3 covers 15 residues. The V gene lost 6 bases and the J gene lost 0 bases, with 16 bases spanning the gap. Per germline, CDR1 SGHRS and CDR2 YFSETQ. In nucleotides, the CDR3 is TGCGCCAGCACCCCCGACACCCCGAGCTCCTACGAGCAGTACTTC. Its translation is CASTPDTPSSYEQYF.

The chain recombines TRBV9 with TRBJ2-3; 9 bases agree with TRBD2. Germline assignment: CDR1 SGDLS and CDR2 YYNGEE. The CDR3 extends over 15 amino acids. Unmatched junction bases numbered 8, after V lost 3 bases and J lost 6 bases. This chain's CDR3 is CASSATGTSWDTQYF. The CDR3 DNA reads as TGTGCCAGCAGCGCCACCGGGACTAGCTGGGATACGCAGTATTTT.

This clone has only a few counts. DNA of the CDR3: TGTGCCAGCAGCTTGGGGGACAGGGTATACGAGCAGTACTTC. It specifies CASSLGDRVYEQYF. The V call is TRBV7-9, the J call TRBJ2-7; 9 nucleotides align to TRBD1. The CDR3 is 14 residues long. Germline lookup yields CDR1 SEHNR and CDR2 FQNEAQ (reference sequence). V lost 3 bases and J lost 4; bases outside the gene matches: 4.

This sequence joins TRBV30 and TRBJ2-5; D not certain. The germline V gene encodes CDR1 GTSNPN and CDR2 SVGIG (reference sequence). This CDR3 is built from 13 residues. V shed 2 bases and J shed 1 base, with 8 bases lying between them. The CDR3 nucleotides read TGTGCCTGGAGTTTGGCACTCCAAGAGACCCAGTACTTC. Translated, it gives CAWSLALQETQYF. The entire variable domain, with the rest obtained from reference TRBV30 and TRBJ2-5, is as follows: SQTIHQWPATLVQPVGSPLSLECTVEGTSNPNLYWYRQAAGRGLQLLFYSVGIGQISSEVPQNLSASRPQDRQFILSSKKLLLSDSGFYLCAWSLALQETQYFGPGTRLLVL.

The chain carries TRBV28 and TRBJ2-7, with TRBD1 identical over 7 bases. CDR1 and CDR2 (germline): MDHEN, SYDVKM. V lost 2 bases and J lost 1; bases outside the gene matches: 8. This CDR3 comprises 16 residues. The CDR3 sequence is CASSLVTGALSYEQYF. CDR3 DNA: TGTGCCAGCAGTTTAGTTACAGGGGCGCTTTCCTACGAGCAGTACTTC.

The chain links TRBV5-6 to TRBJ2-1, with TRBD2 matching 10 bases. The V gene end was trimmed by 2 bases and the J gene end by 0 bases; junction bases not matched to a gene: 2. This CDR3 contains 16 residues. Germline CDR1 SGHDT, CDR2 YYEEEE. The CDR3 spells CASSFPSGSSYNEQFF. As DNA, the CDR3 is TGTGCCAGCAGCTTCCCTAGCGGGAGCTCCTACAATGAGCAGTTCTTC.

The chain recombines TRBV2 with TRBJ2-1; TRBD2 matches at 9 bases. The germline V gene has CDR1 SNHLY and CDR2 FYNNEI. The CDR3 is made up of 15 amino acids. The ends lost 3 bases at V and 7 bases at J; junction bases unmatched: 7. The CDR3 coding sequence is TGTGCCAGCAGTGACGGTAGCGGGAGAGAAAATGAGCAGTTCTTC. Translating it yields CASSDGSGRENEQFF. The variable domain in full, with the rest retrieved from reference TRBV2 and TRBJ2-1, is EPEVTQTPSHQVTQMGQEVILRCVPISNHLYFYWYRQILGQKVEFLVSFYNNEISEKSEIFDDQFSVERPDGSNFTLKIRSTKLEDSAMYFCASSDGSGRENEQFFGPGTRLTVL.

The rearrangement uses TRBV5-4 and TRBJ2-2; D is unresolved. From germline, CDR1 is SGHNT and CDR2 YYREEE (reference sequence). This CDR3 comprises 14 residues. The V gene lost 2 bases and the J gene lost 1 base, with 6 bases spanning the gap. The CDR3 DNA reads TGTGCCAGCAGCTTCCTAGAGAACACCGGGGAGCTGTTTTTT. The encoded protein is CASSFLENTGELFF. The whole variable domain, filled in from reference TRBV5-4 and TRBJ2-2, reads ETGVTQSPTHLIKTRGQQVTLRCSSQSGHNTVSWYQQALGQGPQFIFQYYREEENGRGNFPPRFSGLQFPNYSSELNVNALELDDSALYLCASSFLENTGELFFGEGSRLTVL.

This chain connects TRBV4-3 to TRBJ2-6; D uncertain. This CDR3 has 18 amino acids. The V end was cut by 0 bases, the J end by 2 bases, with 14 bases between. Per the germline V gene, CDR1 is LGHNA and CDR2 is YSLEER. CDR3 sequence: CASSQELQARAGANVLTF. The CDR3 DNA reads TGCGCCAGCAGCCAAGAGCTCCAGGCGCGCGCTGGGGCCAACGTCCTGACTTTC.

This CDR3 reads CASSDAGGHNVLTF. The CDR3 nucleotides are TGTGCCAGCAGTGATGCAGGGGGACACAACGTCCTGACTTTC. The chain recombines TRBV25-1 with TRBJ2-6; 7 bases fit TRBD1. The CDR3 has 14 amino acids. V shed 3 bases, J shed 9 bases, and the junction held 5 bases outside the gene matches. The V gene's germline CDR1 is MGHDK and CDR2 SYGVNS.

The rearrangement uses TRBV14 and TRBJ2-7, with TRBD2 identical over 9 bases. Germline V gives CDR1 SGHDN, CDR2 FVKESK. Unmatched junction bases numbered 4, after V lost 3 bases and J lost 1 base. This CDR3 has 15 amino acids. CDR3 residues: CASSHGREGSYEQYF. CDR3 DNA: TGTGCCAGCAGCCACGGGCGGGAGGGATCCTACGAGCAGTACTTC.

The chain carries TRBV5-1 and TRBJ2-5; 8 bases map to TRBD2. CDR3 size: 16 residues. Unmatched junction bases numbered 7, after V lost 0 bases and J lost 3 bases. In germline, CDR1 is SGHRS, CDR2 YFSETQ. In nucleotides, the CDR3 is TGCGCCAGCAGCTTGGCCCCGGGAGGGCGGGAAGAGACCCAGTACTTC. This translates into CASSLAPGGREETQYF.

This rearrangement joins TRBV4-1 to TRBJ2-1; D is possibly TRBD1 (6 bases). CDR3 length: 16 residues. Germline CDR1 and CDR2: MGHRA and YSYEKL. The germline V and J ends were trimmed by 5 bases and 3 bases, with 17 bases remaining between them. The CDR3 DNA reads as TGCGCCAGCAGCGCCCGGGGAGCGGACAGCTACAATGAGCAGTTCTTC. It yields the protein CASSARGADSYNEQFF.

This chain joins TRBV7-6 and TRBJ1-3, with TRBD1 matching over 8 bases. This CDR3 is 19 amino acids long. CDR1 is SGHVS and CDR2 is FNYEAQ in the germline V gene. After removal of 5 bases from V and 0 bases from J, the junction contained 15 bases not matched to a gene. The CDR3 sequence is CASSKRTGNPSSSGNTIYF. The DNA for the CDR3 is TGTGCCAGCAGCAAGAGGACAGGGAACCCCTCGAGCTCTGGAAACACCATATATTTT.

The chain links TRBV2 to TRBJ2-1; D may match TRBD1 or TRBD2 (5 bases each). CDR1 SNHLY and CDR2 FYNNEI come from the germline V gene. The V end lost 3 bases, the J end lost 5 bases, and 11 bases lay between the germline ends. CDR3 length equals 14 residues. The CDR3 DNA sequence: TGTGCCAGCAGTGAGACGGGGCTGAACAATGAGCAGTTCTTC. Protein sequence: CASSETGLNNEQFF.

This chain uses TRBV28 with TRBJ2-1, with D tentatively TRBD1 (5 bases). V was pared by 2 bases and J by 0 bases, with 17 bases between. This CDR3 comprises 18 residues. CDR1 and CDR2 from the germline V gene are MDHEN and SYDVKM. DNA for the CDR3: TGTGCCAGCAGTTTAGCTTACCGGCAGGGCAGCTCCTACAATGAGCAGTTCTTC. Protein sequence: CASSLAYRQGSSYNEQFF.

The V gene is TRBV5-6, the J gene TRBJ2-1; no reliable D call. V was clipped by 2 bases and J by 6 bases, with 21 bases between them. The CDR3 loop spans 17 amino acids. Germline V CDR1 and CDR2: SGHDT, YYEEEE. This chain's CDR3 is CASSLTRSMPAINEQFF. CDR3 sequence (DNA): TGTGCCAGCAGCTTAACAAGATCGATGCCGGCCATCAATGAGCAGTTCTTC. Using reference TRBV5-6 and TRBJ2-1 for the parts outside the CDR3, the full variable domain is DAGVTQSPTHLIKTRGQQVTLRCSPKSGHDTVSWYQQALGQGPQFIFQYYEEEERQRGNFPDRFSGHQFPNYSSELNVNALLLGDSALYLCASSLTRSMPAINEQFFGPGTRLTVL.